These 18 T cell receptor beta chains were all obtained from the same sample, sequenced in a study of cytomegalovirus exposure and HLA in healthy donors. The study ran its PCR with 60 Vbeta and 13 Jbeta primers. Clones were read by immunoSEQ multiplex PCR, and TCRdb kept only the in-frame ones, dropping some. The table includes about 200,000 clones, approximately 81% detected once. Material: PBMCs. The receptors shown here come from a man aged 30-40 years in good health and CMV-seronegative.

This chain connects TRBV4-1 to TRBJ2-3; 8 bases fit TRBD1. Germline V gene sequence: CDR1 MGHRA, CDR2 YSYEKL. The CDR3 runs 16 residues. V lost 3 bases and J lost 1; bases outside the gene matches: 6. The CDR3: CASSHGQGLRTDTQYF. The CDR3, as DNA: TGCGCCAGCAGCCACGGACAGGGACTTCGCACAGATACGCAGTATTTT.

The V gene is TRBV5-1, the J gene TRBJ1-6, with TRBD1 as a possible D gene (5 bases). Trimming left V 2 bases short and J 5 bases short, with 11 bases between. The CDR3 has 15 amino acids. Per germline, CDR1 SGHRS and CDR2 YFSETQ. CDR3 DNA: TGCGCCAGCAGCTTATTGGGAGGGGATAATTCACCCCTCCACTTT. It specifies CASSLLGGDNSPLHF. Variable domain in full (rest from reference TRBV5-1 and TRBJ1-6): KAGVTQTPRYLIKTRGQQVTLSCSPISGHRSVSWYQQTPGQGLQFLFEYFSETQRNKGNFPGRFSGRQFSNSRSEMNVSTLELGDSALYLCASSLLGGDNSPLHFGNGTRLTVT.

The rearrangement uses TRBV19 and TRBJ2-3; 10 positions agree with TRBD2. Germline V lookup: CDR1 LNHDA, CDR2 SQIVND (reference sequence). Trimming took 1 base from V and 6 from J; bases not matched to a gene: 1. The CDR3 is 14 amino acids. The CDR3 nucleotides read TGTGCCAGTAGTATAGGTAGCGGGGGGGATACGCAGTATTTT. Its protein product is CASSIGSGGDTQYF.

This chain links TRBV14 with TRBJ2-7; a weak D match, TRBD1 (5 bases). Germline CDR1 SGHDN, CDR2 FVKESK. The CDR3 totals 14 residues. V lost 1 base to trimming and J lost 2 bases, with 9 bases between them. The chain's CDR3 is CASSQGQGTYEQYF. CDR3 nucleotides: TGTGCCAGCAGCCAAGGGCAGGGAACCTACGAGCAGTACTTC.

The V gene is TRBV5-1, the J gene TRBJ2-5; D gene unclear. The ends were cut back, 2 bases at V and 4 bases at J, with 15 bases in the middle. CDR1 SGHRS and CDR2 YFSETQ come from the germline V gene. The length of the CDR3 is 15 residues. The CDR3 here is CASSFLGYRGETQYF. The DNA for the CDR3 is TGCGCCAGCAGCTTTCTCGGGTACCGAGGAGAGACCCAGTACTTC.

This chain links TRBV5-6 with TRBJ2-5; 10 nucleotides match TRBD2. The CDR3 extends over 17 amino acids. Trimming cost V 0 bases and J 1 base; bases outside gene matches: 6. Germline V gives CDR1 SGHDT, CDR2 YYEEEE. This CDR3 reads CASSLALAGVLQETQYF. CDR3 DNA: TGTGCCAGCAGCTTGGCTCTAGCGGGGGTCCTCCAAGAGACCCAGTACTTC.

V and J are TRBV7-2 and TRBJ2-7; possibly TRBD2 for D (7 bases). Germline loops: CDR1 SGHTA, CDR2 FQGNSA. V lost 5 bases and J 3 bases, leaving 17 bases between the germline ends. The CDR3 runs 15 residues. DNA for the CDR3: TGTGCCAGCAGCCTTATCGGCGGGGGCGGCTACGAGCAGTACTTC. Its protein is CASSLIGGGGYEQYF.

This chain links TRBV19 with TRBJ2-3; tentative D call: TRBD2 (5 bases). CDR3 length: 13 amino acids. Trimming cost V 5 bases and J 2 bases, with 8 bases left between them. Germline assignment: CDR1 LNHDA and CDR2 SQIVND (reference sequence). CDR3 coding DNA: TGTGCCAGTAGTCCACTAGTCACAGATACGCAGTATTTT. Its translation is CASSPLVTDTQYF.

This chain joins TRBV28 and TRBJ1-2, with a weak D call TRBD1 (6 bases). V was cut by 6 bases and J by 2 bases, with 16 bases left in between. CDR3 length: 15 amino acids. The V gene's germline CDR1 is MDHEN and CDR2 SYDVKM. The DNA of the CDR3 is TGTGCCAGCAGACCGACCGGGACATCGAACTATGGCTACACCTTC. Its translation: CASRPTGTSNYGYTF.

The chain is built from TRBV2 and TRBJ2-4; tentative D call: TRBD2 (5 bases). V lost 6 bases, J lost 6 bases, and 12 bases lay in between. CDR1 is SNHLY and CDR2 is FYNNEI in the germline V gene. CDR3 length equals 13 residues. The CDR3, as DNA: TGTGCCAGCAGCGAAACTAGGCTAAACATTCAGTACTTC. Translated: CASSETRLNIQYF.

The J gene is TRBJ2-1, the V gene TRBV5-6; 10 bases fit TRBD1. The junction had 5 bases not matched to a gene; V was cut back by 4 bases and J by 7 bases. The germline CDR1 and CDR2 sequences are SGHDT and YYEEEE. The CDR3 spans 14 residues. The CDR3 DNA is TGTGCCAGCAGCGGGACAGGGGCGGGGAATGAGCAGTTCTTC. Its protein is CASSGTGAGNEQFF.

The rearrangement links TRBV9 to TRBJ2-3; 8 nucleotides line up with TRBD2. This CDR3 has 16 residues. Germline lookup yields CDR1 SGDLS and CDR2 YYNGEE. The trim removed 0 bases at V and 4 bases at J, leaving 7 bases unmatched. The CDR3, as DNA: TGTGCCAGCAGCGTAGCAGGCGGGGGGCCGGCAGATACGCAGTATTTT. Protein: CASSVAGGGPADTQYF. Together with reference TRBV9 and TRBJ2-3, the CDR3 gives the full variable domain: DSGVTQTPKHLITATGQRVTLRCSPRSGDLSVYWYQQSLDQGLQFLIQYYNGEERAKGNILERFSAQQFPDLHSELNLSSLELGDSALYFCASSVAGGGPADTQYFGPGTRLTVL.

This chain joins TRBV2 and TRBJ1-1, with a possible D match to TRBD1 (6 bases). The ends were cut back, 6 bases at V and 8 bases at J, with 10 bases in the middle. This CDR3 is built from 11 residues. CDR1 is SNHLY, CDR2 FYNNEI, per germline. The CDR3 region is CASRGTPEAFF. CDR3 nucleotide sequence: TGTGCCAGCAGAGGGACACCCGAAGCTTTCTTT. The full variable domain, rest sourced from reference TRBV2 and TRBJ1-1, is EPEVTQTPSHQVTQMGQEVILRCVPISNHLYFYWYRQILGQKVEFLVSFYNNEISEKSEIFDDQFSVERPDGSNFTLKIRSTKLEDSAMYFCASRGTPEAFFGQGTRLTVV.

J is TRBJ2-4 and V is TRBV27, with D possibly TRBD1 on 6 matching bases. CDR1 and CDR2 from the germline V gene are MNHEY and SMNVEV (reference sequence). V lost 6 bases and J 8 bases, leaving 20 bases between the germline ends. CDR3 length: 15 residues. This CDR3 is CASSATGLGSHIQYF. The DNA of the CDR3 is TGTGCCAGCAGCGCCACAGGGTTAGGCTCGCACATTCAGTACTTC.

The chain has TRBV7-9 and TRBJ2-7; possibly TRBD1 for D (5 bases). V lost 5 bases to trimming and J lost 1 base, with 21 bases between them. This CDR3 has 17 residues. From germline, CDR1 is SEHNR and CDR2 FQNEAQ (reference sequence). The CDR3 region has the DNA TGTGCCAGCAGCCAATCCCACTCGACAGTTAAATCCTACGAGCAGTACTTC. Encoded protein: CASSQSHSTVKSYEQYF.

This rearrangement joins TRBV7-3 to TRBJ1-2, with D possibly TRBD1 on 5 matching bases. CDR3 length: 12 amino acids. The V end lost 2 bases, the J end lost 8 bases, and 9 bases lay between the germline ends. The germline gives CDR1 SGHTA, CDR2 FQGTGA. The CDR3 region is CASSLGGDGYTF. DNA of the CDR3: TGTGCCAGCAGCTTAGGGGGGGACGGCTACACCTTC. Drawing the rest from reference TRBV7-3 and TRBJ1-2, the complete variable domain is GAGVSQTPSNKVTEKGKYVELRCDPISGHTALYWYRQSLGQGPEFLIYFQGTGAADDSGLPNDRFFAVRPEGSVSTLKIQRTERGDSAVYLCASSLGGDGYTFGSGTRLTVV.

This chain links TRBV6-1 with TRBJ1-5; no firm D call. There are 12 residues in the CDR3. Germline assignment: CDR1 MNHNS and CDR2 SASEGT. Trimming stripped 11 bases from V and 0 bases from J, with 8 bases between. CDR3 nucleotide sequence: TGTGCCGGTCGCAGTAGCAATCAGCCCCAGCATTTT. Translated, it gives CAGRSSNQPQHF.

The rearrangement links TRBV28 to TRBJ2-7; TRBD1 aligns across 7 bases. CDR3 length equals 16 residues. Germline lookup yields CDR1 MDHEN and CDR2 SYDVKM. Trimming cost V 5 bases and J 3 bases; bases outside gene matches: 13. The CDR3 sequence is CASSPGSETGYYEQYF. CDR3 sequence (DNA): TGTGCCAGCAGTCCTGGTTCCGAGACAGGGTACTACGAGCAGTACTTC.